These 20 T cell receptor beta chains share one sample of origin, sequenced in a study of regulatory T cells in long-lasting Graves disease. Sequencing libraries for TCR beta were prepared with iRepertoire HTBI primers and Arm-PCR of CDR3 regions. MiXCR, applied by TCRdb to the multiplex PCR reads, yields one record per CDR3 protein. The sample consists of 350,000 to 500,000 distinct CDR3 sequences, around 20% of them appearing once. Described time point: persistent/refractory GD, antithyroid drugs over 5 years with positive TRAb. Scientists built the TCR library using RNA that was extracted from PBMCs. Specimen: peripheral blood mononuclear cells (PBMCs), collected when the disease was refractory, from a patient treated with antithyroid drugs. The receptors were sampled from a female donor with Graves disease.

This clonotype appeared once. A far larger clone differs by one base, so this is likely a read error. The chain uses TRBV27 and TRBJ1-1; D call uncertain. CDR3 size: 13 residues. Germline loops: CDR1 MNHEY, CDR2 SMNVEV (reference sequence). The chain's CDR3 is CASSFTRVTEALF. CDR3 nucleotides: TGTGCCAGCAGTTTTACGAGAGTAACTGAAGCTCTCTTT.

This clonotype was seen many times. The chain combines TRBV12-3 or TRBV12-4 with TRBJ2-7; unclear D gene. The CDR3 has 14 amino acids. Trimming left V 6 bases short and J 1 base short, with 13 bases between. The CDR3, as DNA: TGTGCCAGCAGGGCTTCAATGGGGTCCTACGAGCAGTACTTC. Protein product: CASRASMGSYEQYF.

This clonotype has only a few counts. This sequence joins TRBV6-2 or TRBV6-3 and TRBJ2-1; 10 nucleotides line up with TRBD2. Looked up from germline, CDR1 is MNHEY and CDR2 is SVGEGT. With V trimmed by 0 bases and J by 9 bases, 11 bases remained unmatched. The CDR3 is 17 residues long. The CDR3 protein is CASSYSPYEREGREQFF. The CDR3 DNA reads TGTGCCAGCAGTTACTCCCCCTATGAGCGGGAGGGCCGTGAGCAGTTCTTC.

This clonotype was counted at least ten times. This chain joins TRBV12-3 or TRBV12-4 and TRBJ1-2; D not resolved. This CDR3 is built from 14 residues. Deletions cut 8 bases from V and 6 bases from J, with 19 bases between. In DNA, the CDR3 is TGTGCCAGCGGGTGGTTGGGCTTACTCGATGGCTACACCTTC. Translating gives CASGWLGLLDGYTF.

V and J are TRBV6-1 and TRBJ2-7; TRBD1 aligns across 10 bases. The germline gives CDR1 MNHNS, CDR2 SASEGT. Trimming at V came to 7 bases and at J to 5 bases, leaving 14 bases not matched to a gene. This CDR3 is 16 amino acids long. The CDR3 protein is CASTPVLGTGVDEQYF. Written as DNA, the CDR3 is TGTGCCAGCACTCCCGTTCTCGGGACAGGGGTCGACGAGCAGTACTTC.

This clonotype has just a few counts. The rearrangement uses TRBV19 and TRBJ2-2; the match to TRBD2 covers 9 bases. Germline V gives CDR1 LNHDA, CDR2 SQIVND (reference sequence). The ends lost 2 bases at V and 5 bases at J; junction bases unmatched: 3. CDR3 length: 15 residues. Written as DNA, the CDR3 is TGTGCCAGTAGTATAAGGCTAGCGGGAACCGGGGAGCTGTTTTTT. Translation gives CASSIRLAGTGELFF.

This sequence joins TRBV28 and TRBJ1-3; TRBD1 might be the D (6 bases). With 7 bases removed from V and 1 base from J, the gap between germline ends came to 14 bases. CDR3 length equals 15 residues. Germline V lookup: CDR1 MDHEN, CDR2 SYDVKM. In DNA, the CDR3 is TGTGCCAGCAACTTACAGGGAGGTTCTGGAAACACCATATATTTT. Translated: CASNLQGGSGNTIYF. Drawing the rest from reference TRBV28 and TRBJ1-3, the complete variable domain is DVKVTQSSRYLVKRTGEKVFLECVQDMDHENMFWYRQDPGLGLRLIYFSYDVKMKEKGDIPEGYSVSREKKERFSLILESASTNQTSMYLCASNLQGGSGNTIYFGEGSWLTVV.

This clonotype was counted ten times or more. The V gene is TRBV6-2 or TRBV6-3, the J gene TRBJ1-2, with D maybe TRBD1 (5 bases). Looked up from germline, CDR1 is MNHEY and CDR2 is SVGEGT. The CDR3 has 13 residues. V lost 0 bases to trimming and J lost 4 bases, with 6 bases between them. This chain's CDR3 is CASSYSGGYGYTF. The DNA for the CDR3 is TGTGCCAGCAGTTACTCGGGGGGCTATGGCTACACCTTC.

V gene TRBV3-1 combines with J gene TRBJ2-5; 7 bases fit TRBD1. The CDR3 is made up of 14 amino acids. J gave up 5 bases and V 6 bases, and 9 bases lay outside the gene matches. Per the germline V gene, CDR1 is LGHDT and CDR2 is YNNKEL (reference sequence). In DNA, the CDR3 is TGTGCCAGCAGTTCGGGACAGAGCTACGAGACCCAGTACTTC. It specifies CASSSGQSYETQYF.

This chain joins TRBV7-9 and TRBJ2-7, with no clear D. Looked up from germline, CDR1 is SEHNR and CDR2 is FQNEAQ (reference sequence). Trimming shortened V by 5 bases and J by 3 bases, and 11 bases separated the two germline ends. The CDR3 runs to 13 residues. The CDR3 DNA follows: TGTGCCAGCAGCCTCACGGTTAACTACGAGCAGTACTTC. It is translated as CASSLTVNYEQYF.

This clonotype was observed a few times. V and J are TRBV10-3 and TRBJ2-5; 10 positions agree with TRBD2. This CDR3 is built from 16 residues. Germline V gene data show CDR1 as ENHRY and CDR2 as SYGVKD. The junction had 12 bases not matched to a gene; V was cut back by 4 bases and J by 7 bases. CDR3: CAISAQASGRVGTQYF. In DNA form, the CDR3 reads TGTGCCATCAGTGCGCAGGCTAGCGGGAGAGTAGGGACCCAGTACTTC.

Concerning this clonotype itself: A much larger clone sits a single nucleotide away, making a read error possible. Here the CDR3 omits its conserved ending phenylalanine or tryptophan, so a read error is the likely source. This chain uses TRBV12-3 or TRBV12-4 with TRBJ2-7; D is uncertain. Trimming stripped 6 bases from V and 1 base from J, with 13 bases between. The CDR3 is 14 residues long. The CDR3 here is CASSRSSSSYEQYS. CDR3 DNA sequence: TGTGCCAGCAGCAGGAGCAGCTCTTCCTACGAGCAGTACTCC.

Ten or more counts support this clonotype. The chain uses TRBV5-8 and TRBJ1-1; D gene ambiguous. The V end was cut by 5 bases, the J end by 0 bases, with 8 bases between. Germline values: CDR1 SGHTS, CDR2 YDEGEE. This CDR3 has 13 amino acids. The chain's CDR3 is CASSQLLNTEAFF. The CDR3, as DNA: TGTGCCAGCAGTCAACTATTGAACACTGAAGCTTTCTTT.

The gene calls are TRBV2 and TRBJ2-4; 11 bases line up with TRBD1. The germline CDR1 and CDR2 sequences are SNHLY and FYNNEI. CDR3 length: 13 residues. V lost 11 bases to trimming and J lost 6 bases; unmatched junction nucleotides: 6. The CDR3 loop is CAGQGARGNIQYF. The CDR3 nucleotides are TGTGCCGGACAGGGGGCTAGGGGAAACATTCAGTACTTC.

Points on this clonotype: A much larger clone lies a single base off, so this may be a read error. The rearrangement uses TRBV9 and TRBJ2-2; 7 bases fit TRBD2. Germline V gives CDR1 SGDLS, CDR2 YYNGEE. This CDR3 comprises 16 residues. For the CDR3, the DNA is TGTGCCGGCAGCGTAGGGACTACCCCGAACACCGGGGAGCTGTTTTTT. It specifies CAGSVGTTPNTGELFF.

This clonotype has at least ten counts. This rearrangement joins TRBV12-3 or TRBV12-4 to TRBJ1-3; D ambiguous. This CDR3 is 15 amino acids long. Trimming left V 3 bases short and J 0 bases short, with 9 bases between. The CDR3 DNA is TGTGCCAGCAGTTTGCGTGGAAGCTCTGGAAACACCATATATTTT. Amino acids: CASSLRGSSGNTIYF.

This clonotype came up many times. V is TRBV5-6 and J is TRBJ1-5, with TRBD1 matching over 7 bases. This CDR3 region has 15 residues. The V gene end was trimmed by 5 bases and the J gene end by 4 bases; junction bases not matched to a gene: 9. Germline V gene sequence: CDR1 SGHDT, CDR2 YYEEEE. CDR3 amino acids: CASSAGTEANQPQHF. DNA for the CDR3: TGTGCCAGCAGTGCCGGGACAGAGGCGAATCAGCCCCAGCATTTT.

This clonotype has more than one count but fewer than ten. The CDR3 bases are TGTGCCAGCAATTTTCTAGCCACGTACCAAGAGACCCAGTACTTC. It codes for CASNFLATYQETQYF. The chain couples TRBV28 to TRBJ2-5; maybe TRBD2 (5 bases). The V gene lost 7 bases and the J gene lost 0 bases, with 15 bases spanning the gap. The germline CDR1 and CDR2 sequences are MDHEN and SYDVKM. The CDR3 runs to 15 residues.

The rearrangement joins TRBV20-1 to TRBJ1-1; D might be TRBD1 (5 bases). V was pared by 6 bases and J by 0 bases, with 20 bases between. This CDR3 contains 16 residues. Per the germline V gene, CDR1 is DFQATT and CDR2 is SNEGSKA (reference sequence). DNA for the CDR3: TGCAGTGCCAGTACGACACCAAAGGGGTTGAACACTGAAGCTTTCTTT. Residues: CSASTTPKGLNTEAFF.

This clonotype has a count of ten or more. This chain connects TRBV12-3 or TRBV12-4 to TRBJ2-2; D unresolved. The CDR3 consists of 13 residues. The germline V and J ends were trimmed by 6 bases and 3 bases, with 8 bases remaining between them. Written as DNA, the CDR3 is TGTGCCAGCAGCGTACACGACACCGGGGAGCTGTTTTTT. Encoded protein: CASSVHDTGELFF.